Following are 25 T cell receptor beta chains from one sample sequenced in a study of blood T cell repertoires in COVID-19. Clones were sequenced by immunoSEQ multiplex PCR, and TCRdb holds only the in-frame ones, with some missing. The table includes some 45,000 clones, around 80% detected once. The sequenced sample consisted of peripheral blood. The receptors were sampled from a woman between 55 and 75 years old with acute or convalescent COVID-19.

V is TRBV2 and J is TRBJ1-1, with D maybe TRBD1 (5 bases). The CDR3 is made up of 14 amino acids. V was trimmed by 3 bases and J by 1 base, leaving 9 bases between them. CDR1 and CDR2 (germline): SNHLY, FYNNEI. CDR3 in amino acids: CASSEGRRNTEAFF. DNA for the CDR3: TGTGCCAGCAGTGAGGGGCGGAGGAACACTGAAGCTTTCTTT.

The chain joins TRBV12-3 or TRBV12-4 to TRBJ2-7; 7 bases are a match to TRBD1. The trim removed 8 bases at V and 1 base at J, leaving 5 bases unmatched. The CDR3 runs 13 residues. DNA for the CDR3: TGTGCCAGCGGTGTCAGGGGGTCCTACGAGCAGTACTTC. Its translation: CASGVRGSYEQYF.

This chain joins TRBV19 and TRBJ2-3; 11 nucleotides match TRBD2. In germline, CDR1 is LNHDA, CDR2 SQIVND (reference sequence). With V trimmed by 4 bases and J by 1 base, 1 base remained unmatched. The CDR3 has 15 amino acids. CDR3 protein: CASSKLAGGTDTQYF. The CDR3 nucleotides read TGTGCCAGTAGTAAACTAGCGGGGGGCACAGATACGCAGTATTTT.

The chain uses TRBV12-3 or TRBV12-4 and TRBJ1-5; D gene uncertain. The length of the CDR3 is 13 residues. Trimming cost V 2 bases and J 8 bases, with 10 bases left between them. The CDR3 DNA follows: TGTGCCAGCAGTTTATCGGGTCCGGAGCCCCAGCATTTT. Its protein product is CASSLSGPEPQHF.

The V and J genes are TRBV6-5 and TRBJ2-1; tentatively, D is TRBD1 (5 bases). CDR3 length equals 11 residues. The germline V and J ends were trimmed by 8 bases and 14 bases, with 16 bases remaining between them. Germline CDR1 MNHEY, CDR2 SVGAGI. The CDR3 DNA sequence: TGTGCCAGCTCGGACACTCACGCGGAGTTCTTC. It translates to CASSDTHAEFF.

This clone was picked up a small number of times. Other DNA sequences of this sample code for an identical CDR3. The chain carries TRBV4-3 and TRBJ1-1; D gene unclear. V shed 3 bases and J shed 2 bases, with 7 bases lying between them. This CDR3 is 13 amino acids long. Germline V gene data show CDR1 as LGHNA and CDR2 as YSLEER. The CDR3 loop is CASSQGQNTEAFF. For the CDR3, the DNA is TGCGCCAGCAGCCAGGGCCAAAACACTGAAGCTTTCTTT.

This clone has a handful of counts. The V call is TRBV5-1, the J call TRBJ2-7; the match to TRBD1 covers 10 bases. The junction had 7 bases not matched to a gene; V was cut back by 0 bases and J by 4 bases. CDR3 length: 16 amino acids. Germline CDR1 is SGHRS and CDR2 is YFSETQ. CDR3 region: CASSLGTGGMLYEQYF. In DNA, the CDR3 is TGCGCCAGCAGCTTGGGGACAGGGGGGATGTTATACGAGCAGTACTTC. Complete variable domain (other parts from reference TRBV5-1 and TRBJ2-7): KAGVTQTPRYLIKTRGQQVTLSCSPISGHRSVSWYQQTPGQGLQFLFEYFSETQRNKGNFPGRFSGRQFSNSRSEMNVSTLELGDSALYLCASSLGTGGMLYEQYFGPGTRLTVT.

The chain couples TRBV6-4 to TRBJ2-3, with TRBD1 matching over 7 bases. CDR3 size: 17 residues. Germline V CDR1 and CDR2: MRHNA, SNTAGT. J lost 0 bases, V lost 3 bases, and 9 bases had no gene match. CDR3 nucleotide sequence: TGTGCCAGCAGTGAATGGGGACAGAGCACTAGCACAGATACGCAGTATTTT. Translation gives CASSEWGQSTSTDTQYF.

The V call is TRBV10-3, the J call TRBJ1-5, with D perhaps matching TRBD1 (6 bases). This CDR3 comprises 14 residues. Germline V lookup: CDR1 ENHRY, CDR2 SYGVKD. V shed 10 bases and J shed 2 bases, with 15 bases lying between them. CDR3 bases: TGTGCCACTTGGGGGGGCCTGGGCAATCAGCCCCAGCATTTT. Protein product: CATWGGLGNQPQHF.

This chain connects TRBV5-1 to TRBJ2-2; D possibly corresponds to TRBD2 (5 bases). Germline V CDR1 and CDR2: SGHRS, YFSETQ. Trimming cost V 0 bases and J 6 bases, with 12 bases left between them. This CDR3 has 15 residues. CDR3 amino acids: CASSLGSSQSGELFF. CDR3 nucleotides: TGCGCCAGCAGCTTGGGGTCTAGCCAGTCCGGGGAGCTGTTTTTT.

The J gene is TRBJ2-7, the V gene TRBV7-8; TRBD2 aligns across 9 bases. Germline loops: CDR1 SGHVS, CDR2 FQNEAQ. The V and J ends lost 5 bases and 4 bases, in that order; junction bases with no gene match: 9. The CDR3 is made up of 15 amino acids. The CDR3 region is CASSPGGSGGYEQYF. The CDR3 DNA reads as TGTGCCAGCAGCCCCGGGGGTAGCGGGGGATACGAGCAGTACTTC.

V usage is TRBV7-9 and J usage is TRBJ1-1; TRBD1 might be the D (6 bases). V lost 5 bases and J 4 bases, leaving 14 bases between the germline ends. CDR1 and CDR2 (germline): SEHNR, FQNEAQ (reference sequence). The CDR3 has 14 residues. Written as DNA, the CDR3 is TGTGCCAGCAGCCGGACAGCAGGAGGCACTGAAGCTTTCTTT. It encodes CASSRTAGGTEAFF.

The chain employs TRBV7-9 and TRBJ1-4, with D possibly matching TRBD1 (5 bases). Deletions cut 5 bases from V and 5 bases from J, with 15 bases between. The germline V gene has CDR1 SEHNR and CDR2 FQNEAQ (reference sequence). CDR3 length equals 15 residues. The CDR3: CASSGPGPGNEKLFF. The CDR3 nucleotides read TGTGCCAGCAGCGGACCGGGCCCAGGGAATGAAAAACTGTTTTTT.

The V call is TRBV5-4, the J call TRBJ2-2; 13 nucleotides align to TRBD2. The trim removed 3 bases at V and 6 bases at J, leaving 11 bases unmatched. Germline CDR1 reads SGHNT; CDR2 reads YYREEE (reference sequence). CDR3 length: 18 amino acids. The CDR3 here is CASSSGTSGDLHPGELFF. The CDR3 region has the DNA TGTGCCAGCAGCTCCGGGACTAGCGGGGACCTTCATCCCGGGGAGCTGTTTTTT.

The genes are TRBV19 and TRBJ2-1; 10 bases map to TRBD2. Germline V gene sequence: CDR1 LNHDA, CDR2 SQIVND (reference sequence). CDR3 length: 15 amino acids. V dropped 7 bases and J dropped 4; count of bases not matched to a gene: 7. The CDR3 here is CASIPAGGLYNEQFF. CDR3 bases: TGTGCCAGTATTCCAGCGGGGGGGCTTTACAATGAGCAGTTCTTC. Supplemented by reference TRBV19 and TRBJ2-1, the full variable domain reads DGGITQSPKYLFRKEGQNVTLSCEQNLNHDAMYWYRQDPGQGLRLIYYSQIVNDFQKGDIAEGYSVSREKKESFPLTVTSAQKNPTAFYLCASIPAGGLYNEQFFGPGTRLTVL.

This rearrangement joins TRBV4-3 to TRBJ2-7; 7 bases are a match to TRBD2. V was clipped by 0 bases and J by 0 bases; unmatched bases: 2. This CDR3 is built from 15 residues. Germline lookup yields CDR1 LGHNA and CDR2 YSLEER. This CDR3 is CASSQDGGSSYEQYF. Written as DNA, the CDR3 is TGCGCCAGCAGCCAAGACGGCGGGAGCTCCTACGAGCAGTACTTC.

The chain recombines TRBV2 with TRBJ1-4, with 8 bases aligning to TRBD1. The germline V gene encodes CDR1 SNHLY and CDR2 FYNNEI. The CDR3 is 12 amino acids. Germline trimming cut 10 bases from V and 10 bases from J; bases unmatched to any gene: 8. The CDR3 region has the DNA TGTGCCATCACCAGGGGGCCAGGAAAACTGTTTTTT. Translating gives CAITRGPGKLFF.

The genes are TRBV10-3 and TRBJ1-3; no clear D. The CDR3 sequence is 11 residues long. The V gene's germline CDR1 is ENHRY and CDR2 SYGVKD. V was cut by 8 bases and J by 1 base, with 3 bases left in between. The CDR3 is CAISSGNTIYF. In DNA form, the CDR3 reads TGTGCCATCTCGTCTGGAAACACCATATATTTT.

This chain uses TRBV7-2 with TRBJ2-5; D ambiguous. Trimming took 0 bases from V and 5 from J, leaving 7 bases between them. Germline V CDR1 and CDR2: SGHTA, FQGNSA. CDR3 length: 13 amino acids. CDR3 DNA: TGTGCCAGCAGCTTAGCGGCAGTGGAGACCCAGTACTTC. Its translation: CASSLAAVETQYF.

The CDR3 coding sequence is TGTGCCAGCAGCTTATCAGGGAATGAGCAGTTCTTC. Translation gives CASSLSGNEQFF. J is TRBJ2-1 and V is TRBV7-3, with a possible D match to TRBD1 (5 bases). This CDR3 has 12 amino acids. CDR1 SGHTA and CDR2 FQGTGA come from the germline V gene. V lost 2 bases and J lost 7, with 6 bases in between.

In its sample, this clone was seen a few times. The chain is built from TRBV11-3 and TRBJ2-1, with a possible D match to TRBD1 (6 bases). Germline V gene lookup returns CDR1 SGHNT and CDR2 YENEEA. This CDR3 spans 12 amino acids. Trimming removed 6 bases from V and 5 bases from J, with 8 bases in between. The CDR3 region is CASRGANNEQFF. In DNA, the CDR3 is TGTGCCAGCAGGGGGGCGAACAATGAGCAGTTCTTC.

CDR3 sequence (DNA): TGTGCCAGCAGTGAAATAGAGTCCCATGGCTACACCTTC. This codes for CASSEIESHGYTF. V is TRBV2 and J is TRBJ1-2; D not certain. From germline, CDR1 is SNHLY and CDR2 FYNNEI. V lost 2 bases and J 6 bases, leaving 10 bases between the germline ends. The CDR3 is 13 amino acids. The entire variable domain, with the rest obtained from reference TRBV2 and TRBJ1-2, is as follows: EPEVTQTPSHQVTQMGQEVILRCVPISNHLYFYWYRQILGQKVEFLVSFYNNEISEKSEIFDDQFSVERPDGSNFTLKIRSTKLEDSAMYFCASSEIESHGYTFGSGTRLTVV.

The V gene is TRBV5-5, the J gene TRBJ1-1, with a possible D match to TRBD1 (5 bases). Trimming shortened V by 6 bases and J by 2 bases, and 17 bases separated the two germline ends. The CDR3 extends over 15 amino acids. Germline V gives CDR1 SGHKS, CDR2 YYEKEE (reference sequence). DNA of the CDR3: TGTGCCAGCACCCCCCTAGTGGGGGGAAACACTGAAGCTTTCTTT. Amino acids: CASTPLVGGNTEAFF.

V is TRBV4-1 and J is TRBJ1-1; D gene unclear. There are 15 residues in the CDR3. Trimming left V 0 bases short and J 5 bases short, with 13 bases between. Germline CDR1 reads MGHRA; CDR2 reads YSYEKL. CDR3 sequence reads: CASSQDEGVGTEAFF. As DNA, the CDR3 is TGCGCCAGCAGCCAAGACGAGGGAGTAGGAACTGAAGCTTTCTTT.

This chain joins TRBV6-5 and TRBJ2-7; 7 bases agree with TRBD1. The CDR3 runs to 15 residues. Losses at the gene ends were 6 bases for V and 0 bases for J; bases not matched to a gene: 8. From germline, CDR1 is MNHEY and CDR2 SVGAGI. CDR3 loop: CASSRQGVNSYEQYF. Written as DNA, the CDR3 is TGTGCCAGCAGCCGACAGGGAGTTAACTCCTACGAGCAGTACTTC.